This T cell receptor beta chain originates from a study of neurological immune-mediated disorders. Overall study results and limits: HTLV-1-associated myelopathy displayed the greatest TCR clonal expansion, and multiple sclerosis exhibited the smallest, lower than that of healthy controls.

This CDR3 contains 14 residues. V dropped 4 bases and J dropped 10; count of bases not matched to a gene: 10. Germline V gene data show CDR1 as MDHEN and CDR2 as SYDVKM. Template-switch 5'RACE cDNA synthesis added a 10-nucleotide unique molecular identifier. MiXCR, run by TCRdb on the 5' RACE reads, gives a single entry per CDR3 protein. The sample yields 18,000 or so distinct CDR3 sequences, approximately 15% seen once. This clonotype was found many times. Its specificity is not known. The chain has TRBV28 and TRBJ2-4; 7 bases are shared with TRBD2. The sequence derives from an older woman with HTLV-1-associated myelopathy (HAM/TSP). What was sequenced was CD4+ T cells from blood. The CDR3, as DNA: TGTGCCAGCAGTTCCATGGACCGGGGGGATATTCAGTACTTC. Encoded protein: CASSSMDRGDIQYF.